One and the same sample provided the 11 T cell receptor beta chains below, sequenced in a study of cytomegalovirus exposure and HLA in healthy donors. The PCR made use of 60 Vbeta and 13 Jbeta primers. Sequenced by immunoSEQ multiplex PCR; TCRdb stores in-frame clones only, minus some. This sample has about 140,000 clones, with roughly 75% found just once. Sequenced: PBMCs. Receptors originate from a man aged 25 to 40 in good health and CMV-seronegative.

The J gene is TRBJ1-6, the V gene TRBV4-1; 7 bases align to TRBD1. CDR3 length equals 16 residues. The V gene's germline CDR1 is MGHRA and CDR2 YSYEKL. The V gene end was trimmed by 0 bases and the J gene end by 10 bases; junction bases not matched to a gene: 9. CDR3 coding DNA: TGCGCCAGCAGCCAAGATTCTCGGCAGGGGGGATCACCCCTCCACTTT. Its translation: CASSQDSRQGGSPLHF.

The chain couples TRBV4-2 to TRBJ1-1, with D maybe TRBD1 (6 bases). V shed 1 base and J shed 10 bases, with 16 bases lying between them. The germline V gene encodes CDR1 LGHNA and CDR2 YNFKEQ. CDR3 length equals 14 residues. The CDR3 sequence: CASSQGDKGKGAFF. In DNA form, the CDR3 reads TGTGCCAGCAGCCAAGGGGACAAGGGGAAAGGAGCTTTCTTT.

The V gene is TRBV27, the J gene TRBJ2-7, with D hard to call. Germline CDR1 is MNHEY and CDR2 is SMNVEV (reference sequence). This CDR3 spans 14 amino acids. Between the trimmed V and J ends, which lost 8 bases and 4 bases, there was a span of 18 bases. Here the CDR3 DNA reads TGTGCCAGCGGGTTCCGACACCTCAATTACGAGCAGTACTTC. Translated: CASGFRHLNYEQYF.

The DNA for the CDR3 is TGTGCCAGCCTCACCCGACAGGGGGCTCACGAGCAGTACTTC. It specifies CASLTRQGAHEQYF. The gene calls are TRBV28 and TRBJ2-7; 10 bases line up with TRBD1. The CDR3 sequence is 14 residues long. V lost 8 bases to trimming and J lost 5 bases; unmatched junction nucleotides: 9. Germline V gene sequence: CDR1 MDHEN, CDR2 SYDVKM.

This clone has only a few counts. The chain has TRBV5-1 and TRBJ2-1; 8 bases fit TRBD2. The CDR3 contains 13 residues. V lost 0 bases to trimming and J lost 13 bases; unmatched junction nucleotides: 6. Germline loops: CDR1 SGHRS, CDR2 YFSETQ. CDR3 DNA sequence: TGCGCCAGCAGCTTGGCAGGCGCGGGGGGACAGTTCTTC. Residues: CASSLAGAGGQFF.

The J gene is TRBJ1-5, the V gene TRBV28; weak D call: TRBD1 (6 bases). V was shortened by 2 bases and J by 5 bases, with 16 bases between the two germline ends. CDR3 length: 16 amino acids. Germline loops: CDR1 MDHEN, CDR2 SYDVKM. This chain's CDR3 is CASSLEAGAEDQPQHF. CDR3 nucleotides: TGTGCCAGCAGTTTAGAGGCAGGGGCAGAGGATCAGCCCCAGCATTTT.

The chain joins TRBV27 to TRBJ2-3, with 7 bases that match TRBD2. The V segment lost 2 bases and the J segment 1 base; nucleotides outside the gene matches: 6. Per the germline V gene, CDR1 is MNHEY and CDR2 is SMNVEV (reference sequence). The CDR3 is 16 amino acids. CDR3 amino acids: CASSLGPGGRTDTQYF. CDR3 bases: TGTGCCAGCAGTTTAGGGCCGGGAGGCCGCACAGATACGCAGTATTTT.

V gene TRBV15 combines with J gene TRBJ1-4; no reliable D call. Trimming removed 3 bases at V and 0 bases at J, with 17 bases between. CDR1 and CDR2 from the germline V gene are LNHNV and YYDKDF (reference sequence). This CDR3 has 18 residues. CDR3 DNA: TGTGCCACCAGCAGCCCCGAGGGCGGATTATCAACTAATGAAAAACTGTTTTTT. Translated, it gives CATSSPEGGLSTNEKLFF. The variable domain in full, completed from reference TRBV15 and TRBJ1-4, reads DAMVIQNPRYQVTQFGKPVTLSCSQTLNHNVMYWYQQKSSQAPKLLFHYYDKDFNNEADTPDNFQSRRPNTSFCFLDIRSPGLGDTAMYLCATSSPEGGLSTNEKLFFGSGTQLSVL.

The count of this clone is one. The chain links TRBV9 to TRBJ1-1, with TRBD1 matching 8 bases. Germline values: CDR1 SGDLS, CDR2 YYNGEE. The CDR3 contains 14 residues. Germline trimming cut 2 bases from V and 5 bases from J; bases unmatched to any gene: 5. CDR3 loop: CASSVRQGMTEAFF. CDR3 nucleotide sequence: TGTGCCAGCAGCGTGAGACAGGGGATGACTGAAGCTTTCTTT.

This CDR3 is CTSSQDQGLPSNRCFFQNIQYF. The DNA for the CDR3 is TGCACCAGCAGCCAAGACCAGGGACTACCGAGTAACCGGTGTTTTTTCCAAAACATTCAGTACTTC. The genes are TRBV1 and TRBJ2-4; the D call TRBD2 from the table was never checked on the DNA. TRBV1 has pseudogene status. The CDR3 extends over 22 amino acids.

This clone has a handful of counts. CDR3 sequence (DNA): TGTGCCAGCAGTTACTCTTGGGACAGCTACGAGCAGTACTTC. This gives the protein CASSYSWDSYEQYF. The J gene is TRBJ2-7, the V gene TRBV6-5; 7 bases are a match to TRBD1. CDR1 and CDR2 from the germline V gene are MNHEY and SVGAGI. The CDR3 is made up of 14 amino acids. Unmatched junction bases numbered 2, after V lost 0 bases and J lost 3 bases.